The rows below give T cell receptor beta chains drawn from one sample of a study of control samples from healthy donors and cancer patients. Sequencing was performed with immunoSEQ multiplex PCR; in TCRdb, only in-frame clones are kept and a portion is missing. The sample records more than 20,000 clones, approximately 90% being singletons. The specimen was PBMCs. These receptor sequences come from a man over 45 with lung cancer. CDR3s include the opening cysteine and the closing phenylalanine or tryptophan. The D gene is left open where the match is weak.

DNA	CDR3	D	J	V
TGTGCCAGCAGCTTTTGGGGTGGGTCGCAGTATTTT	CASSFWGGSQYF	-	TRBJ2-3	TRBV5-6
TGTGCCAGCAGGAGAGGGACGGTGAACACCGGGGAGCTGTTTTTT	CASRRGTVNTGELFF	-	TRBJ2-2	TRBV7-2
TGTGCCAGCAGCGCAGGGGTAGAAGGGAACTATGGCTACACCTTC	CASSAGVEGNYGYTF	-	TRBJ1-2	TRBV9
TGTGCCAGCTCACCACCGGGGTACACAGCCGGTGAAGCTTTCTTT	CASSPPGYTAGEAFF	-	TRBJ1-1	TRBV18
TGCGCCAGCAGCTCTTGGAGTGGACAGCTAAACTATGGCTACACCTTC	CASSSWSGQLNYGYTF	-	TRBJ1-2	TRBV5-1
TGTGCCAGCTCACCTGACAGGGACTATGGCTACACCTTC	CASSPDRDYGYTF	TRBD1	TRBJ1-2	TRBV18
TGTGCCATCAGAGAGACAGAAAATCAGCCCCAGCATTTT	CAIRETENQPQHF	-	TRBJ1-5	TRBV10-3
TGTGCCAGCAGCCCGGACAGGGTACAAGAGACCCAGTACTTC	CASSPDRVQETQYF	TRBD1	TRBJ2-5	TRBV7-2
TGTGCCAGCTCATTACGGAACGGGGGAGAGACCCAGTACTTC	CASSLRNGGETQYF	-	TRBJ2-5	TRBV18
TGTGCCAGCTCCCTAAGACAAGGCGATGGCTACACCTTC	CASSLRQGDGYTF	-	TRBJ1-2	TRBV18